A selection of T cell receptor beta chains follows, all from one sample in a study of cytomegalovirus exposure and HLA in healthy donors. Assay used: immunoSEQ multiplex PCR; TCRdb lists only in-frame clones, some missing. The sample carries under 200,000 clones, roughly 74% recorded once. Sequenced input: PBMCs. The source is a woman in her twenties or thirties in good health and CMV-seropositive. The CDR3 runs from the conserved cysteine through the conserved F or W. The order of the fields is D gene, clone size, V gene, J gene, CDR3 protein, CDR3 DNA. The D gene is left open where the match is weak. Only some rows state a clone size, as once, few, many or a class for expanded clones.

D gene: NA
clone size: few
V gene: TRBV7-9
J gene: TRBJ1-1
CDR3 protein: CASSHLRGEAFF
CDR3 DNA: TGTGCCAGCAGCCACCTGCGGGGAGAAGCTTTCTTT

D gene: TRBD2
clone size: NA
V gene: TRBV19
J gene: TRBJ2-2
CDR3 protein: CASSITGGGAGELFF
CDR3 DNA: TGTGCCAGTAGTATTACTGGCGGGGGGGCCGGGGAGCTGTTTTTT

D gene: NA
clone size: NA
V gene: TRBV5-1
J gene: TRBJ2-7
CDR3 protein: CASKPEALQPYEQYF
CDR3 DNA: TGCGCCAGTAAACCCGAGGCACTGCAACCTTACGAGCAGTACTTC

D gene: TRBD2
clone size: NA
V gene: TRBV27
J gene: TRBJ2-1
CDR3 protein: CASSLGTSGHNEQFF
CDR3 DNA: TGTGCCAGCAGTTTGGGGACTAGCGGACACAATGAGCAGTTCTTC

D gene: TRBD1
clone size: NA
V gene: TRBV6-1
J gene: TRBJ1-1
CDR3 protein: CASSITGGTEAFF
CDR3 DNA: TGTGCCAGCAGCATAACAGGGGGGACTGAAGCTTTCTTT

D gene: NA
clone size: NA
V gene: TRBV6-4
J gene: TRBJ2-1
CDR3 protein: CASSLNRGAGNNEQFF
CDR3 DNA: TGTGCCAGCAGTCTCAATCGCGGGGCGGGTAACAATGAGCAGTTCTTC

D gene: NA
clone size: NA
V gene: TRBV5-4
J gene: TRBJ2-5
CDR3 protein: CASSLVGQPETQYF
CDR3 DNA: TGTGCCAGCAGCTTGGTGGGCCAGCCGGAGACCCAGTACTTC

D gene: TRBD2
clone size: NA
V gene: TRBV9
J gene: TRBJ2-1
CDR3 protein: CASSVGVAGHNEQFF
CDR3 DNA: TGTGCCAGCAGCGTAGGGGTAGCGGGGCACAATGAGCAGTTCTTC

D gene: TRBD1
clone size: NA
V gene: TRBV5-6
J gene: TRBJ2-7
CDR3 protein: CASSLTGTENYEQYF
CDR3 DNA: TGTGCCAGCAGCTTGACCGGGACAGAAAACTACGAGCAGTACTTC

D gene: TRBD1
clone size: NA
V gene: TRBV19
J gene: TRBJ1-1
CDR3 protein: CASSIGQGGYTEAFF
CDR3 DNA: TGTGCCAGTAGTATAGGACAGGGCGGATACACTGAAGCTTTCTTT

D gene: NA
clone size: NA
V gene: TRBV6-1
J gene: TRBJ1-1
CDR3 protein: CASSEATMNTEAFF
CDR3 DNA: TGTGCCAGCAGTGAAGCGACAATGAACACTGAAGCTTTCTTT

D gene: NA
clone size: NA
V gene: TRBV10-3
J gene: TRBJ2-5
CDR3 protein: CAISESGTLSPEQYF
CDR3 DNA: TGTGCCATCAGTGAGTCCGGGACACTCTCCCCAGAGCAGTACTTC

D gene: TRBD1
clone size: NA
V gene: TRBV6-5
J gene: TRBJ1-5
CDR3 protein: CASSRETGSPQHF
CDR3 DNA: TGTGCCAGCAGCCGTGAGACAGGGTCGCCCCAGCATTTT

D gene: TRBD1
clone size: NA
V gene: TRBV18
J gene: TRBJ1-2
CDR3 protein: CASSPTGNGYTF
CDR3 DNA: TGTGCCAGCTCACCGACAGGGAATGGCTACACCTTC

D gene: NA
clone size: NA
V gene: TRBV6-6
J gene: TRBJ2-2
CDR3 protein: CASSPRTQNTGELFF
CDR3 DNA: TGTGCCAGCAGTCCCCGGACTCAAAACACCGGGGAGCTGTTTTTT

D gene: NA
clone size: NA
V gene: TRBV6-6
J gene: TRBJ1-2
CDR3 protein: CASSYQEGRGYTF
CDR3 DNA: TGTGCCAGCAGTTACCAGGAGGGCCGGGGCTACACCTTC

D gene: TRBD1
clone size: NA
V gene: TRBV6-1
J gene: TRBJ2-7
CDR3 protein: CASSELPGGGYEQYF
CDR3 DNA: TGTGCCAGCAGTGAATTACCAGGGGGCGGGTACGAGCAGTACTTC

D gene: TRBD2
clone size: NA
V gene: TRBV5-1
J gene: TRBJ2-2
CDR3 protein: CASSRPSGGPAGELFF
CDR3 DNA: TGCGCCAGCAGCCGCCCTAGCGGGGGCCCAGCCGGGGAGCTGTTTTTT

D gene: TRBD1
clone size: NA
V gene: TRBV14
J gene: TRBJ2-7
CDR3 protein: CASSQRTGGRDEQYF
CDR3 DNA: TGTGCCAGCAGCCAACGGACAGGGGGTCGGGACGAGCAGTACTTC

D gene: NA
clone size: NA
V gene: TRBV2
J gene: TRBJ2-7
CDR3 protein: CASLSSTTLEQYF
CDR3 DNA: TGTGCCAGCTTAAGCTCCACCACGCTGGAGCAGTACTTC

D gene: NA
clone size: NA
V gene: TRBV9
J gene: TRBJ2-1
CDR3 protein: CASSVGSGAYNEQFF
CDR3 DNA: TGTGCCAGCAGCGTAGGTAGCGGAGCCTACAATGAGCAGTTCTTC

D gene: TRBD2
clone size: once
V gene: TRBV9
J gene: TRBJ2-7
CDR3 protein: CASSAEPGLQYEQYF
CDR3 DNA: TGTGCCAGCAGCGCCGAACCGGGACTACAGTACGAGCAGTACTTC

D gene: NA
clone size: NA
V gene: TRBV5-1
J gene: TRBJ2-3
CDR3 protein: CASSLGLSLFTDTQYF
CDR3 DNA: TGCGCCAGCAGCTTGGGACTAAGCCTATTCACAGATACGCAGTATTTT

D gene: TRBD2
clone size: NA
V gene: TRBV5-1
J gene: TRBJ2-1
CDR3 protein: CASSLASGRGYNEQFF
CDR3 DNA: TGCGCCAGCAGCTTGGCTAGCGGGAGGGGGTACAATGAGCAGTTCTTC

D gene: NA
clone size: few
V gene: TRBV9
J gene: TRBJ1-1
CDR3 protein: CASSVVTTWANTEAFF
CDR3 DNA: TGTGCCAGCAGCGTAGTTACAACCTGGGCGAACACTGAAGCTTTCTTT

D gene: NA
clone size: NA
V gene: TRBV5-1
J gene: TRBJ2-1
CDR3 protein: CASSLGINSYNEQFF
CDR3 DNA: TGCGCCAGCAGCTTGGGTATTAACTCCTACAATGAGCAGTTCTTC

D gene: TRBD2
clone size: NA
V gene: TRBV7-9
J gene: TRBJ2-1
CDR3 protein: CASSLAAGGPDNEQFF
CDR3 DNA: TGTGCCAGCAGCTTAGCAGCGGGAGGGCCAGACAATGAGCAGTTCTTC

D gene: TRBD2
clone size: NA
V gene: TRBV6-1
J gene: TRBJ2-3
CDR3 protein: CASRLSGRPDTQYF
CDR3 DNA: TGTGCCAGTAGACTTAGCGGGAGACCAGATACGCAGTATTTT

D gene: NA
clone size: few
V gene: TRBV19
J gene: TRBJ1-5
CDR3 protein: CASSMQAQWPQHF
CDR3 DNA: TGTGCCAGTAGTATGCAGGCCCAATGGCCCCAGCATTTT

D gene: NA
clone size: NA
V gene: TRBV18
J gene: TRBJ1-5
CDR3 protein: CASSPSTGTFNQPQHF
CDR3 DNA: TGTGCCAGCTCACCCTCAACGGGGACATTCAATCAGCCCCAGCATTTT

D gene: NA
clone size: few
V gene: TRBV27
J gene: TRBJ2-3
CDR3 protein: CASIGRNTDTQYF
CDR3 DNA: TGTGCCAGCATAGGGAGGAACACAGATACGCAGTATTTT

D gene: NA
clone size: NA
V gene: TRBV13
J gene: TRBJ1-4
CDR3 protein: CASSKRRGAEKLFF
CDR3 DNA: TGTGCCAGCAGCAAGCGCCGGGGGGCGGAAAAACTGTTTTTT

D gene: TRBD1
clone size: NA
V gene: TRBV27
J gene: TRBJ1-5
CDR3 protein: CASSTLTGGIGQPQHF
CDR3 DNA: TGTGCCAGCAGTACCTTGACAGGGGGTATTGGTCAGCCCCAGCATTTT

D gene: TRBD2
clone size: few
V gene: TRBV19
J gene: TRBJ2-1
CDR3 protein: CASTPYRTSGKSYNEQFF
CDR3 DNA: TGTGCCAGTACCCCGTATCGTACTAGCGGGAAATCCTACAATGAGCAGTTCTTC

D gene: TRBD1
clone size: few
V gene: TRBV7-6
J gene: TRBJ2-2
CDR3 protein: CASSPRTGRPGELFF
CDR3 DNA: TGTGCCAGCAGCCCTCGGACAGGGAGGCCCGGGGAGCTGTTTTTT

D gene: NA
clone size: once
V gene: TRBV4-2
J gene: TRBJ2-3
CDR3 protein: CASSQDLTEDTQYF
CDR3 DNA: TGTGCCAGCAGCCAAGATCTCACGGAGGATACGCAGTATTTT

D gene: NA
clone size: NA
V gene: TRBV6-5
J gene: TRBJ1-5
CDR3 protein: CASSYGAGAGNQPQHF
CDR3 DNA: TGTGCCAGCAGTTACGGTGCGGGGGCTGGCAATCAGCCCCAGCATTTT

D gene: NA
clone size: once
V gene: TRBV2
J gene: TRBJ2-5
CDR3 protein: CASSREVQETQYF
CDR3 DNA: TGTGCCAGCAGCCGCGAGGTCCAAGAGACCCAGTACTTC

D gene: TRBD1
clone size: once
V gene: TRBV7-6
J gene: TRBJ2-7
CDR3 protein: CASSPYETGDEQYF
CDR3 DNA: TGTGCCAGCAGCCCCTACGAGACAGGGGACGAGCAGTACTTC

D gene: TRBD1
clone size: NA
V gene: TRBV5-1
J gene: TRBJ2-2
CDR3 protein: CASSLRTGETGELFF
CDR3 DNA: TGCGCCAGCAGCCTCAGGACAGGGGAAACCGGGGAGCTGTTTTTT

D gene: NA
clone size: NA
V gene: TRBV18
J gene: TRBJ2-2
CDR3 protein: CASSPLDTGELFF
CDR3 DNA: TGTGCCAGCTCACCCCTAGACACCGGGGAGCTGTTTTTT

D gene: NA
clone size: NA
V gene: TRBV5-1
J gene: TRBJ2-7
CDR3 protein: CASSSEGYEQYF
CDR3 DNA: TGCGCCAGCAGCTCGGAGGGGTACGAGCAGTACTTC

D gene: NA
clone size: once
V gene: TRBV6-6
J gene: TRBJ1-2
CDR3 protein: CASSYSPDQGYGYTF
CDR3 DNA: TGTGCCAGCAGTTACTCCCCAGACCAGGGCTATGGCTACACCTTC

D gene: NA
clone size: NA
V gene: TRBV28
J gene: TRBJ1-5
CDR3 protein: CASRPGRQVSNQPQHF
CDR3 DNA: TGTGCCAGCAGGCCGGGGAGGCAGGTTAGCAATCAGCCCCAGCATTTT

D gene: NA
clone size: NA
V gene: TRBV6-5
J gene: TRBJ1-2
CDR3 protein: CASRYRGDFNYGYTF
CDR3 DNA: TGTGCCAGCAGGTACCGCGGGGACTTTAACTATGGCTACACCTTC

D gene: TRBD1
clone size: few
V gene: TRBV7-3
J gene: TRBJ2-2
CDR3 protein: CASSPGGRNTGELFF
CDR3 DNA: TGTGCCAGCAGCCCAGGGGGAAGGAACACCGGGGAGCTGTTTTTT

D gene: TRBD1
clone size: NA
V gene: TRBV7-8
J gene: TRBJ1-1
CDR3 protein: CASSPRGRVNTEAFF
CDR3 DNA: TGTGCCAGCAGCCCGAGGGGGCGGGTGAACACTGAAGCTTTCTTT

D gene: NA
clone size: once
V gene: TRBV7-9
J gene: TRBJ2-7
CDR3 protein: CSSSLDREGQYF
CDR3 DNA: TGTTCCAGCAGCTTAGACCGGGAAGGGCAGTACTTC

D gene: TRBD1
clone size: NA
V gene: TRBV5-1
J gene: TRBJ1-1
CDR3 protein: CASSRLGQTHTEAFF
CDR3 DNA: TGCGCCAGCAGCCGGCTGGGACAGACCCACACTGAAGCTTTCTTT

D gene: NA
clone size: NA
V gene: TRBV19
J gene: TRBJ2-1
CDR3 protein: CASSSGGNEQFF
CDR3 DNA: TGTGCCAGTAGTTCCGGGGGTAATGAGCAGTTCTTC

D gene: NA
clone size: NA
V gene: TRBV19
J gene: TRBJ1-1
CDR3 protein: CASSPGSTEAFF
CDR3 DNA: TGTGCCAGTAGTCCCGGGAGCACTGAAGCTTTCTTT